This T cell receptor beta chain originates from a study of T cell changes during pregnancy in multiple sclerosis. Trimming pared 6 bases from V and 7 bases from J, leaving 21 bases between. Germline V CDR1 and CDR2: MNHEY, SVGAGI. The CDR3 consists of 15 residues. Sequenced by immunoSEQ multiplex PCR; TCRdb stores in-frame clones only, minus some. The table has fewer than 85,000 clones, around 92% seen once; the top ten hold roughly 2.8%. This TCR was recovered from a female donor in good health, enrolled as a control in a pregnancy study. V usage is TRBV6-5 and J usage is TRBJ1-2, with a tentative D call TRBD1 (6 bases). This sample comprised peripheral blood, obtained in the third trimester of pregnancy. CDR3 DNA sequence: TGTGCCAGCAGCCCATCCCCCGGACAAGGGGGTGGCTACACCTTC. This sequence encodes CASSPSPGQGGGYTF.